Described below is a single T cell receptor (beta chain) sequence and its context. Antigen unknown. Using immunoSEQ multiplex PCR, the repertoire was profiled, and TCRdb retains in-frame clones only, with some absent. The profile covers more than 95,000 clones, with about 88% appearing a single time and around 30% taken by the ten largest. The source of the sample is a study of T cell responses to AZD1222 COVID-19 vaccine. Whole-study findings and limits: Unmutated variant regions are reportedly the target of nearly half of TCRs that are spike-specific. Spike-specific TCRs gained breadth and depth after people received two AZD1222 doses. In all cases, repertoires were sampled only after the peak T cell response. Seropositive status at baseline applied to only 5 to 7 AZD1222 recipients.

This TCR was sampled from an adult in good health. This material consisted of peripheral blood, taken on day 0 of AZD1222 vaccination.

This CDR3 is CASSLEGRNNEKLFF. CDR3 coding DNA: TGTGCCAGCAGCTTAGAGGGTCGGAATAATGAAAAACTGTTTTTT. V gene TRBV7-8 combines with J gene TRBJ1-4, with D hard to call. V lost 1 base and J 4 bases, leaving 10 bases between the germline ends. From germline, CDR1 is SGHVS and CDR2 FQNEAQ. The CDR3 is made up of 15 amino acids.